Below are 26 T cell receptor beta chains sequenced from a single sample in a study of T cells after yellow fever vaccination. Each CDR3 protein gets one entry after TCRdb re-called the 5' RACE reads with MiXCR. Of 550,000 to 750,000 distinct CDR3 sequences in the sample, approximately 13% were seen once. The material sequenced was PBMCs, taken on the day of the yellow fever booster vaccination. These receptors were collected from a young man who received the YFV17D yellow fever vaccine.

The chain combines TRBV4-3 with TRBJ2-2; possibly TRBD2 for D (5 bases). The CDR3 has 16 amino acids. The ends were cut back, 1 base at V and 9 bases at J, with 18 bases in the middle. Germline CDR1 and CDR2: LGHNA and YSLEER. Written as DNA, the CDR3 is TGCGCCAGCAGCCAAGGGGGAGATCGCAAGCACCGGGAGCTGTTTTTT. It encodes CASSQGGDRKHRELFF.

This clonotype occurred a few times. The rearrangement uses TRBV10-3 and TRBJ2-1; TRBD2 matches 8 bases. The trim removed 4 bases at V and 4 bases at J, leaving 0 bases unmatched. Germline loops: CDR1 ENHRY, CDR2 SYGVKD. The CDR3 runs 13 residues. DNA for the CDR3: TGTGCCATCAGTGTAGCGGGATACAATGAGCAGTTCTTC. Its translation is CAISVAGYNEQFF.

V is TRBV12-3 or TRBV12-4 and J is TRBJ1-5; 8 bases are shared with TRBD1. J was trimmed by 4 bases and V by 2 bases; bases with no gene match: 7. This CDR3 is built from 16 residues. The CDR3 nucleotides are TGTGCCAGCAGTTTATCTTGGACAGGGACAAATCAGCCCCAGCATTTT. Residues: CASSLSWTGTNQPQHF.

This clonotype has only a few counts. V is TRBV7-9 and J is TRBJ2-7; 7 bases map to TRBD2. Germline assignment: CDR1 SEHNR and CDR2 FQNEAQ (reference sequence). The trim removed 5 bases at V and 6 bases at J, leaving 13 bases unmatched. The CDR3 has 15 residues. CDR3 protein: CASSHLGAGVSEQYF. CDR3 bases: TGTGCCAGCAGCCACCTAGGGGCGGGAGTCTCCGAGCAGTACTTC.

The chain carries TRBV3-1 and TRBJ2-7, with D uncertain. This CDR3 is built from 12 residues. Germline V gene lookup returns CDR1 LGHDT and CDR2 YNNKEL (reference sequence). V shed 0 bases and J shed 6 bases, with 6 bases lying between them. CDR3: CASSQDRREQYF. The CDR3 region has the DNA TGTGCCAGCAGCCAAGATCGGCGCGAGCAGTACTTC.

This clonotype appeared many times. The gene calls are TRBV7-9 and TRBJ1-2; 8 positions match TRBD1. The CDR3 loop spans 13 amino acids. The trim removed 5 bases at V and 6 bases at J, leaving 5 bases unmatched. The germline CDR1 and CDR2 sequences are SEHNR and FQNEAQ (reference sequence). The CDR3 sequence is CASSLQGGHGYTF. CDR3 sequence (DNA): TGTGCCAGCAGCCTACAGGGGGGTCATGGCTACACCTTC.

V is TRBV7-9 and J is TRBJ1-1; no clear D. Germline-derived CDR1 and CDR2 are SEHNR and FQNEAQ (reference sequence). The CDR3 consists of 14 residues. Trimming left V 0 bases short and J 5 bases short, with 10 bases between. As DNA, the CDR3 is TGTGCCAGCAGCTTAGCAATGGTAGGAACTGAAGCTTTCTTT. This encodes CASSLAMVGTEAFF.

This clonotype was seen more than once but under ten times. This chain links TRBV7-9 with TRBJ2-5; TRBD1 matches at 10 bases. The length of the CDR3 is 15 residues. The V gene's germline CDR1 is SEHNR and CDR2 FQNEAQ (reference sequence). Germline trimming cut 3 bases from V and 4 bases from J; bases unmatched to any gene: 5. The CDR3 spells CASSFDRGLGETQYF. For the CDR3, the DNA is TGTGCCAGCAGCTTTGACAGGGGGCTTGGAGAGACCCAGTACTTC. The complete variable domain, with remaining parts taken from reference TRBV7-9 and TRBJ2-5, reads DTGVSQNPRHKITKRGQNVTFRCDPISEHNRLYWYRQTLGQGPEFLTYFQNEAQLEKSRLLSDRFSAERPKGSFSTLEIQRTEQGDSAMYLCASSFDRGLGETQYFGPGTRLLVL.

This clonotype has at least ten counts. The CDR3 DNA follows: TGTGCCACCAGTGATCCCCGGGCAGCGGATACGCAGTATTTT. It is translated as CATSDPRAADTQYF. J is TRBJ2-3 and V is TRBV24-1; no clear D. V was pared by 3 bases and J by 6 bases, with 12 bases between. The CDR3 has 14 amino acids. Per germline, CDR1 KGHDR and CDR2 SFDVKD.

This chain connects TRBV29-1 to TRBJ1-2; 8 bases map to TRBD1. Losses at the gene ends were 2 bases for V and 2 bases for J; bases not matched to a gene: 4. The V gene's germline CDR1 is SQVTM and CDR2 ANQGSEA. The CDR3 extends over 14 amino acids. The CDR3 loop is CSVERTGQNYGYTF. The CDR3 nucleotides read TGCAGCGTTGAAAGGACAGGGCAAAACTATGGCTACACCTTC.

This clonotype was recorded many times. The chain has TRBV5-1 and TRBJ1-1; the D is unclear. This CDR3 spans 15 amino acids. The V end was cut by 0 bases, the J end by 1 base, with 10 bases between. CDR1 is SGHRS, CDR2 YFSETQ, per germline. CDR3 coding DNA: TGCGCCAGCAGCTTGGCGTCCACCCAGAACACTGAAGCTTTCTTT. Residues: CASSLASTQNTEAFF.

This clonotype appeared a few times. The chain couples TRBV3-1 to TRBJ2-2; D call uncertain. Deletions cut 6 bases from V and 6 bases from J, with 8 bases between. The CDR3 runs to 12 residues. The V gene's germline CDR1 is LGHDT and CDR2 YNNKEL (reference sequence). CDR3 region: CASRGAAGELFF. The DNA of the CDR3 is TGTGCCAGCAGGGGTGCGGCCGGGGAGCTGTTTTTT.

V is TRBV5-4 and J is TRBJ2-7; no clear D gene. CDR1 SGHNT and CDR2 YYREEE come from the germline V gene (reference sequence). This CDR3 contains 13 residues. Trimming cost V 1 base and J 1 base, with 6 bases left between them. CDR3 protein: CASSLKDSYEQYF. The CDR3 DNA sequence: TGTGCCAGCAGCTTGAAGGATTCCTACGAGCAGTACTTC.

This clonotype was seen a few times. This sequence joins TRBV7-8 and TRBJ2-5, with TRBD1 as a possible D gene (5 bases). The germline gives CDR1 SGHVS, CDR2 FQNEAQ. This CDR3 contains 13 residues. Deletions cut 1 base from V and 5 bases from J, with 8 bases between. The CDR3 region has the DNA TGTGCCAGCAGCTTAGAGGGGCCGGAGACCCAGTACTTC. Translated: CASSLEGPETQYF.

This clonotype was observed a handful of times. V is TRBV6-6 and J is TRBJ1-1; unclear D gene. The CDR3 runs 12 residues. CDR1 is MNHNY, CDR2 SVGAGI, per germline (reference sequence). V was trimmed by 6 bases and J by 5 bases, leaving 10 bases between them. The CDR3 nucleotides read TGTGCCAGCAGCCCCCAAGCAACTGAAGCTTTCTTT. This translates into CASSPQATEAFF.

V and J are TRBV20-1 and TRBJ2-1; tentative D call: TRBD2 (5 bases). V gave up 3 bases and J gave up 2 bases, with 11 bases separating them. Germline V gene sequence: CDR1 DFQATT, CDR2 SNEGSKA (reference sequence). The CDR3 loop spans 14 amino acids. The CDR3 DNA is TGCAGTGCTAGTAAGCGGAGTACCTACAATGAGCAGTTCTTC. This sequence encodes CSASKRSTYNEQFF.

This clonotype was seen a handful of times. This chain uses TRBV9 with TRBJ2-5, with 8 bases aligning to TRBD1. The CDR3 consists of 16 residues. V trimming: 3 bases; J trimming: 2 bases; junction bases outside the gene matches: 9. Per the germline V gene, CDR1 is SGDLS and CDR2 is YYNGEE. CDR3 DNA sequence: TGTGCCAGCAGCGCAATCACTGGACAGGGTCAAGAGACCCAGTACTTC. As protein: CASSAITGQGQETQYF.

The rearrangement uses TRBV12-3 or TRBV12-4 and TRBJ2-5, with D possibly being TRBD2 (6 bases). The CDR3 length is 16 residues. V shed 4 bases and J shed 2 bases, with 17 bases lying between them. The CDR3 spells CASSSSGWGRQETQYF. CDR3 nucleotide sequence: TGTGCCAGCAGTTCCTCTGGCTGGGGGAGGCAAGAGACCCAGTACTTC.

This clonotype was observed a handful of times. This sequence joins TRBV29-1 and TRBJ2-5; 7 bases line up with TRBD2. V lost 5 bases to trimming and J lost 10 bases; unmatched junction nucleotides: 4. Germline V gene sequence: CDR1 SQVTM, CDR2 ANQGSEA. This CDR3 has 10 residues. The CDR3 nucleotides are TGCAGCGTTACCTCGGGGGGCCAGTACTTC. It translates to CSVTSGGQYF.

This clonotype was detected only a few times. Written as DNA, the CDR3 is TGTGCCAGCAGTTGGAGGGACGGTAGGGAGACCCAGTACTTC. This gives the protein CASSWRDGRETQYF. The V and J genes are TRBV7-2 and TRBJ2-5; TRBD2 might be the D (6 bases). V lost 6 bases, J lost 5 bases, and 16 bases lay in between. CDR1 SGHTA and CDR2 FQGNSA come from the germline V gene. CDR3 length: 14 residues.

This clonotype was seen more than once but under ten times. The rearrangement links TRBV7-2 to TRBJ2-4; no definite D call. The CDR3 covers 17 residues. The germline V gene encodes CDR1 SGHTA and CDR2 FQGNSA. V was trimmed by 0 bases and J by 0 bases, leaving 12 bases between them. Here the CDR3 reads CASSLAYRQGAKNIQYF. The CDR3 DNA follows: TGTGCCAGCAGCTTAGCTTATCGACAAGGAGCCAAAAACATTCAGTACTTC.

The chain has TRBV5-1 and TRBJ2-7, with D perhaps matching TRBD2 (7 bases). V lost 2 bases to trimming and J lost 7 bases, with 25 bases between them. CDR3 length equals 17 residues. From germline, CDR1 is SGHRS and CDR2 YFSETQ. This chain's CDR3 is CASSFDLAEISRGEQYF. The DNA of the CDR3 is TGCGCCAGCAGCTTTGACCTAGCGGAGATCTCTAGGGGGGAGCAGTACTTC.

This clonotype turned up a few times. The genes are TRBV5-1 and TRBJ2-1, with a possible D match to TRBD1 (7 bases). The length of the CDR3 is 13 residues. Germline CDR1 reads SGHRS; CDR2 reads YFSETQ. V lost 4 bases to trimming and J lost 8 bases, with 13 bases between them. The CDR3 DNA reads as TGCGCCAGCAGCGCGGGACAGCAGGATGAGCAGTTCTTC. Its translation is CASSAGQQDEQFF.

This chain links TRBV6-1 with TRBJ1-6; D remains ambiguous. The CDR3 is made up of 16 amino acids. Trimming shortened V by 2 bases and J by 8 bases, and 16 bases separated the two germline ends. The germline V gene has CDR1 MNHNS and CDR2 SASEGT. The CDR3: CASSETDGVFHSPLHF. The CDR3 nucleotides read TGTGCCAGCAGTGAAACAGACGGCGTTTTTCATTCACCCCTCCACTTT.

This clonotype was seen a handful of times. The genes are TRBV12-3 or TRBV12-4 and TRBJ2-2; D gene ambiguous. Trimming removed 6 bases from V and 2 bases from J, with 28 bases in between. The CDR3 has 20 amino acids. CDR3 sequence reads: CASSYIDLGLRRLNTGELFF. The CDR3 DNA reads as TGTGCCAGCAGCTACATAGATCTTGGTCTAAGGCGGTTAAACACCGGGGAGCTGTTTTTT.

The chain employs TRBV15 and TRBJ2-1; D assignment may be TRBD1 or TRBD2 (5 bases each). The CDR3 has 14 residues. CDR1 and CDR2 (germline): LNHNV, YYDKDF (reference sequence). Between the trimmed V and J ends, which lost 1 base and 8 bases, there was a span of 12 bases. DNA for the CDR3: TGTGCCACCAGCAGAGGGGGACCCGTCGATGAGCAGTTCTTC. Protein product: CATSRGGPVDEQFF.